This T cell receptor (beta chain) was captured in a study of blood T cell repertoires in COVID-19. For the study at large: Some COVID-19 samples were acute and others convalescent; all came from the United States, Italy and Spain. Nucleic acid was either cDNA or gDNA, and it came from T cells, B-cell-depleted T cells, or PBMCs.

Per the original methods: Amplification of reference gene primers was used by the study to estimate nucleated cell counts. Assay used: immunoSEQ multiplex PCR; TCRdb lists only in-frame clones, some missing. That table is the source of V, J and clone size, and D and trimming were worked out from the DNA. In the table there are over 80,000 clones, about 88% of which are singletons. Per germline, CDR1 MNHEY and CDR2 SVGAGI. CDR3 length: 14 amino acids. The ends were cut back, 0 bases at V and 5 bases at J, with 10 bases in the middle. The TCR comes from a man aged 50 to 60 with acute or convalescent COVID-19. Material: peripheral blood. This chain joins TRBV6-5 and TRBJ1-2; D is uncertain. CDR3 amino acids: CASSYSNGVYGYTF. CDR3 DNA sequence: TGTGCCAGCAGTTACTCGAACGGGGTATATGGCTACACCTTC.